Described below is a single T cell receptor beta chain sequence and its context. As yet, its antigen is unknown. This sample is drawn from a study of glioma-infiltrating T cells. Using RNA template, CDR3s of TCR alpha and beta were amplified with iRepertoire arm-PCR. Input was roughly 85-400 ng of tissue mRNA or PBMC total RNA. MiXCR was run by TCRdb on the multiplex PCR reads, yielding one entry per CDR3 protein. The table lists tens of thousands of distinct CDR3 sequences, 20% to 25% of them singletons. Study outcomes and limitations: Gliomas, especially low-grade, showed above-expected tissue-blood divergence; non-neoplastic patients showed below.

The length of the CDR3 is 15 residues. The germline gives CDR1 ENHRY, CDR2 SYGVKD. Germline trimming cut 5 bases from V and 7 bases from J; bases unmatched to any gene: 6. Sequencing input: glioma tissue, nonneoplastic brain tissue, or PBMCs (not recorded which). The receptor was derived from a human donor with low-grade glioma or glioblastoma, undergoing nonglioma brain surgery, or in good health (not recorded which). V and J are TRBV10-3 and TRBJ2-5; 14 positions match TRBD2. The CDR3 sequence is CAISSGTSGSRTQYF. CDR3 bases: TGTGCCATCAGTTCAGGGACTAGCGGGAGTAGGACCCAGTACTTC.